These 17 T cell receptor beta chains were sequenced from one sample in a study of blood T cell repertoires in COVID-19. TCRdb keeps only in-frame clones here, not all; method: immunoSEQ multiplex PCR. This sample carries about 140,000 clones, 70% to 90% of them seen once, and the ten largest clones take about 5%. Sequences were obtained from peripheral blood. All receptors derive from a human donor in a cohort sampled during active COVID-19.

The chain uses TRBV7-2 and TRBJ2-5; TRBD2 agrees at 7 bases. CDR1 and CDR2 (germline): SGHTA, FQGNSA. The CDR3 is 14 amino acids. The junction had 3 bases not matched to a gene; V was cut back by 1 base and J by 4 bases. For the CDR3, the DNA is TGTGCCAGCAGCTTAGTTCCGGGGGGAGAGACCCAGTACTTC. Amino acids: CASSLVPGGETQYF.

The chain employs TRBV28 and TRBJ2-1, with D possibly matching TRBD1 (6 bases). The germline V gene encodes CDR1 MDHEN and CDR2 SYDVKM. CDR3 length: 16 amino acids. V was cut by 8 bases and J by 0 bases, with 17 bases left in between. This CDR3 reads CASLSAGASSYNEQFF. DNA for the CDR3: TGTGCCAGCCTCTCAGCAGGGGCGAGCTCCTACAATGAGCAGTTCTTC.

This rearrangement joins TRBV9 to TRBJ1-6; the D gene is possibly TRBD1 (6 bases). The germline V gene encodes CDR1 SGDLS and CDR2 YYNGEE. CDR3 size: 17 residues. Trimming removed 3 bases from V and 5 bases from J, with 18 bases in between. CDR3 residues: CASSERDTPYNNSPLHF. In DNA, the CDR3 is TGTGCCAGCAGCGAACGGGACACCCCGTATAATAATTCACCCCTCCACTTT.

The V and J genes are TRBV7-9 and TRBJ2-7; 8 nucleotides align to TRBD2. The V and J ends lost 1 base and 3 bases, in that order; junction bases with no gene match: 5. CDR1 SEHNR and CDR2 FQNEAQ come from the germline V gene (reference sequence). The CDR3 has 15 amino acids. The CDR3 DNA sequence: TGTGCCAGCAGCTTAGGCCCAGCGGGAGTCTACGAGCAGTACTTC. The encoded protein is CASSLGPAGVYEQYF.

The J gene is TRBJ2-7, the V gene TRBV5-3, with TRBD1 identical over 7 bases. TRBV5-3 is flagged as an ORF with uncertain function. J lost 7 bases, V lost 2 bases, and 3 bases had no gene match. This CDR3 spans 12 amino acids. The CDR3 bases are TGTGCCAGAAGCTTCGACAGGGTGGAGCAGTACTTC. Its protein product is CARSFDRVEQYF.

This chain joins TRBV27 and TRBJ1-1, with 7 bases matching TRBD1. The V and J ends lost 5 bases and 4 bases, in that order; junction bases with no gene match: 7. The germline CDR1 and CDR2 sequences are MNHEY and SMNVEV (reference sequence). This CDR3 contains 14 residues. CDR3 DNA sequence: TGTGCCAGCAGTATCCACGGGACAGCCACTGAAGCTTTCTTT. Protein product: CASSIHGTATEAFF.

V gene TRBV7-2 combines with J gene TRBJ2-7, with 9 bases identical to TRBD2. The length of the CDR3 is 16 residues. Germline loops: CDR1 SGHTA, CDR2 FQGNSA. V was clipped by 5 bases and J by 0 bases; unmatched bases: 8. CDR3 sequence reads: CASSPVAGAFSYEQYF. CDR3 DNA sequence: TGTGCCAGCAGCCCCGTAGCGGGAGCCTTCTCCTACGAGCAGTACTTC.

The chain uses TRBV27 and TRBJ2-7, with 13 bases that match TRBD2. Germline V lookup: CDR1 MNHEY, CDR2 SMNVEV (reference sequence). The junction had 5 bases not matched to a gene; V was cut back by 4 bases and J by 2 bases. The CDR3 loop spans 16 amino acids. In DNA form, the CDR3 reads TGTGCCAGCAGTTCCTGGACTAGCGGGAGCGCCTACGAGCAGTACTTC. Encoded protein: CASSSWTSGSAYEQYF.

V is TRBV7-2 and J is TRBJ2-7; TRBD2 agrees at 8 bases. Germline CDR1 SGHTA, CDR2 FQGNSA. The length of the CDR3 is 13 residues. After removal of 8 bases from V and 2 bases from J, the junction contained 5 bases not matched to a gene. CDR3 coding DNA: TGTGCCAGCGGTCAACTAGCGGCCTACGAGCAGTACTTC. Translation: CASGQLAAYEQYF. Together with reference TRBV7-2 and TRBJ2-7, the CDR3 gives the full variable domain: GAGVSQSPSNKVTEKGKDVELRCDPISGHTALYWYRQSLGQGLEFLIYFQGNSAPDKSGLPSDRFSAERTGGSVSTLTIQRTQQEDSAVYLCASGQLAAYEQYFGPGTRLTVT.

V usage is TRBV19 and J usage is TRBJ1-2; 7 nucleotides align to TRBD1. The CDR3 consists of 13 residues. Germline values: CDR1 LNHDA, CDR2 SQIVND (reference sequence). The junction had 2 bases not matched to a gene; V was cut back by 3 bases and J by 4 bases. The CDR3 loop is CASSIGTVYGYTF. CDR3 nucleotides: TGTGCCAGTAGTATCGGGACAGTCTATGGCTACACCTTC.

The chain uses TRBV7-2 and TRBJ2-1; TRBD2 matches 11 bases. The CDR3 is 15 residues long. The V and J ends lost 2 bases and 5 bases, in that order; junction bases with no gene match: 2. The germline CDR1 and CDR2 sequences are SGHTA and FQGNSA. The CDR3 sequence is CASSLRLAGNNEQFF. The CDR3 nucleotides read TGTGCCAGCAGCTTACGACTAGCGGGGAACAATGAGCAGTTCTTC.

This clone was seen just once. The CDR3, as DNA: TGTGCCAGCAGGTTGAGGGACAGGGTCAATCAGCCCCAGCATTTT. This codes for CASRLRDRVNQPQHF. The V call is TRBV25-1, the J call TRBJ1-5; 9 bases fit TRBD1. Unmatched junction bases numbered 6, after V lost 6 bases and J lost 3 bases. Germline V CDR1 and CDR2: MGHDK, SYGVNS. The length of the CDR3 is 15 residues.

The V call is TRBV7-6, the J call TRBJ1-1, with 8 nucleotides matching TRBD1. The CDR3 extends over 14 amino acids. Per the germline V gene, CDR1 is SGHVS and CDR2 is FNYEAQ. Trimming cost V 4 bases and J 3 bases; bases outside gene matches: 4. CDR3 nucleotide sequence: TGTGCCAGCAGCTCGACAGGGGAAGACACTGAAGCTTTCTTT. Its protein is CASSSTGEDTEAFF.

The J gene is TRBJ2-7, the V gene TRBV7-9; 8 positions agree with TRBD1. There are 14 residues in the CDR3. The germline V gene encodes CDR1 SEHNR and CDR2 FQNEAQ (reference sequence). With 5 bases clipped from V and 3 bases from J, the junction kept 6 bases outside the gene matches. CDR3 DNA sequence: TGTGCCAGCAGCCCACCGGACAGGGACTACGAGCAGTACTTC. Its translation is CASSPPDRDYEQYF.

The V gene is TRBV27, the J gene TRBJ2-7; 7 bases line up with TRBD2. This CDR3 spans 16 amino acids. The V segment lost 1 base and the J segment 1 base; nucleotides outside the gene matches: 7. CDR1 MNHEY and CDR2 SMNVEV come from the germline V gene (reference sequence). In DNA, the CDR3 is TGTGCCAGCAGTTTATTGCCTAGCGGAACGTCCTACGAGCAGTACTTC. As protein: CASSLLPSGTSYEQYF.

The V call is TRBV28, the J call TRBJ2-7; 7 nucleotides align to TRBD1. The CDR3 consists of 12 residues. Germline V gene lookup returns CDR1 MDHEN and CDR2 SYDVKM. V gave up 6 bases and J gave up 4 bases; unmatched junction bases: 3. The CDR3 here is CASRSTGYEQYF. Here the CDR3 DNA reads TGTGCCAGCAGATCGACAGGGTACGAGCAGTACTTC.

The V gene is TRBV18, the J gene TRBJ1-5; no firm D call. Germline V gives CDR1 KGHSH, CDR2 LQKENI. The CDR3 runs to 13 residues. Trimming took 2 bases from V and 6 from J, leaving 8 bases between them. This chain's CDR3 is CASSPGESQPQHF. The CDR3 region has the DNA TGTGCCAGCTCACCAGGGGAGAGTCAGCCCCAGCATTTT.